These 31 T cell receptor beta chains came from one sample sequenced in a study of type 1 regulatory T cells. TCRdb processed the reads anew with MiXCR; each CDR3 protein has one entry. The table has some 89,000 distinct CDR3 sequences, around a third seen once. The specimen sequenced was CD4+ T cells, either the whole sample or a sorted fraction (not recorded which). The receptors here all came from a human donor in good health.

The chain couples TRBV15 to TRBJ1-2; 7 nucleotides match TRBD1. The CDR3 loop spans 12 amino acids. V was clipped by 8 bases and J by 8 bases; unmatched bases: 8. CDR1 LNHNV and CDR2 YYDKDF come from the germline V gene (reference sequence). The CDR3 here is CATETGAGGYTF. CDR3 in DNA: TGTGCCACCGAAACAGGGGCAGGAGGCTACACCTTC.

This clonotype was observed a few times. The chain is built from TRBV4-2 and TRBJ2-3, with D perhaps matching TRBD2 (6 bases). Trimming shortened V by 4 bases and J by 0 bases, and 17 bases separated the two germline ends. The CDR3 consists of 17 residues. Germline CDR1 and CDR2: LGHNA and YNFKEQ. Here the CDR3 DNA reads TGTGCCAGCAGCCCGACAGCGGGTGGGGTTAGCACAGATACGCAGTATTTT. Its protein is CASSPTAGGVSTDTQYF.

The rearrangement joins TRBV28 to TRBJ1-4; D possibly corresponds to TRBD1 (5 bases). Germline CDR1 is MDHEN and CDR2 is SYDVKM. CDR3 length: 16 amino acids. With 11 bases removed from V and 0 bases from J, the gap between germline ends came to 19 bases. The CDR3 here is CAAAPRGSATNEKLFF. CDR3 bases: TGTGCCGCAGCCCCCCGGGGGTCCGCAACTAATGAAAAACTGTTTTTT.

This clonotype was seen more than once but under ten times. The gene calls are TRBV10-2 and TRBJ2-2, with 9 bases matching TRBD2. The CDR3 is made up of 15 amino acids. Unmatched junction bases numbered 2, after V lost 0 bases and J lost 6 bases. In germline, CDR1 is WSHSY, CDR2 SAAADI. The CDR3 reads CASSESAGGAGELFF. In nucleotides, the CDR3 is TGCGCCAGCAGTGAGTCAGCGGGAGGTGCCGGGGAGCTGTTTTTT.

The V and J genes are TRBV5-1 and TRBJ2-1; D unclear. V was cut by 0 bases and J by 2 bases, with 9 bases left in between. The CDR3 spans 15 residues. Germline CDR1 is SGHRS and CDR2 is YFSETQ. CDR3 DNA: TGCGCCAGCAGCTTGGGAGGATCGACCTACAATGAGCAGTTCTTC. Translated: CASSLGGSTYNEQFF.

CDR3 loop: CSALTWTGPSNQPQHF. CDR3 nucleotides: TGCAGTGCTCTCACCTGGACAGGGCCCAGCAATCAGCCCCAGCATTTT. The rearrangement joins TRBV20-1 to TRBJ1-5, with 8 positions matching TRBD1. This CDR3 is built from 16 residues. Germline loops: CDR1 DFQATT, CDR2 SNEGSKA (reference sequence). J was trimmed by 1 base and V by 5 bases; bases with no gene match: 10.

The chain has TRBV6-2 or TRBV6-3 and TRBJ1-5; D is unclear. V was cut by 2 bases and J by 0 bases, with 8 bases left in between. Per germline, CDR1 MNHEY and CDR2 SVGEGT. The CDR3 covers 15 residues. CDR3: CASSYVGNSNQPQHF. CDR3 nucleotide sequence: TGTGCCAGCAGTTACGTCGGAAATAGCAATCAGCCCCAGCATTTT.

The gene calls are TRBV30 and TRBJ2-2; D remains ambiguous. This CDR3 region has 13 residues. Trimming shortened V by 4 bases and J by 4 bases, and 10 bases separated the two germline ends. Germline V gene data show CDR1 as GTSNPN and CDR2 as SVGIG (reference sequence). CDR3 in amino acids: CAWNGQLTGELFF. CDR3 coding DNA: TGTGCCTGGAACGGGCAACTCACCGGGGAGCTGTTTTTT.

This chain uses TRBV5-6 with TRBJ2-1; 7 positions agree with TRBD1. This CDR3 has 16 amino acids. After removal of 3 bases from V and 5 bases from J, the junction contained 11 bases not matched to a gene. Per the germline V gene, CDR1 is SGHDT and CDR2 is YYEEEE. The CDR3: CASSSPRTGDHNEQFF. The CDR3, as DNA: TGTGCCAGCAGCTCACCCCGGACAGGCGATCACAATGAGCAGTTCTTC.

This clonotype was seen ten or more times. The chain carries TRBV6-5 and TRBJ2-2; 7 nucleotides align to TRBD1. The CDR3 contains 14 residues. V was pared by 2 bases and J by 4 bases, with 1 base of the junction left unmatched. Germline assignment: CDR1 MNHEY and CDR2 SVGAGI. CDR3: CASSYAGGTGELFF. Here the CDR3 DNA reads TGTGCCAGCAGTTACGCAGGGGGCACCGGGGAGCTGTTTTTT.

This clonotype has a handful of counts. The V call is TRBV10-3, the J call TRBJ1-5, with 8 bases identical to TRBD1. The germline CDR1 and CDR2 sequences are ENHRY and SYGVKD. V shed 10 bases, J shed 6 bases, and the junction held 8 bases outside the gene matches. The CDR3 is made up of 13 amino acids. Here the CDR3 DNA reads TGTGCCAGCACGGGACAGGCGGGTCAGCCCCAGCATTTT. It encodes CASTGQAGQPQHF.

This chain connects TRBV5-1 to TRBJ2-7, with 10 bases fitting TRBD2. The CDR3 totals 15 residues. The J segment lost 6 bases and the V segment lost 4 bases, leaving 10 bases of the junction unmatched. CDR1 SGHRS and CDR2 YFSETQ come from the germline V gene. CDR3 in DNA: TGCGCCAGCAGCCCACCCCTAGCGGGAGTTGCCGAGCAGTACTTC. This translates into CASSPPLAGVAEQYF. The whole variable domain, filled in from reference TRBV5-1 and TRBJ2-7, reads KAGVTQTPRYLIKTRGQQVTLSCSPISGHRSVSWYQQTPGQGLQFLFEYFSETQRNKGNFPGRFSGRQFSNSRSEMNVSTLELGDSALYLCASSPPLAGVAEQYFGPGTRLTVT.

The table lists this clonotype with a few counts. The V and J genes are TRBV20-1 and TRBJ2-2; D remains ambiguous. This CDR3 spans 15 amino acids. In germline, CDR1 is DFQATT, CDR2 SNEGSKA (reference sequence). Trimming removed 6 bases at V and 6 bases at J, with 20 bases between. CDR3 bases: TGCAGTGCCACGGATAGTGGCCTCTCCCCCGGGGAGCTGTTTTTT. It codes for CSATDSGLSPGELFF.

This clonotype was recorded a few times. The gene calls are TRBV6-5 and TRBJ1-2; D is unclear. Trimming removed 10 bases at V and 8 bases at J, with 20 bases between. The CDR3 is made up of 13 amino acids. From germline, CDR1 is MNHEY and CDR2 SVGAGI. DNA for the CDR3: TGTGCCACAGCAAGGTTTGTGGGTGACGGCTACACCTTC. Its translation: CATARFVGDGYTF.

This clonotype came up a few times. The V gene is TRBV28, the J gene TRBJ1-5, with D perhaps matching TRBD1 (6 bases). Trimming pared 3 bases from V and 3 bases from J, leaving 9 bases between. The CDR3 consists of 14 residues. Germline CDR1 is MDHEN and CDR2 is SYDVKM. The chain's CDR3 is CASSLTGPNQPQHF. CDR3 DNA: TGTGCCAGCAGTTTGACAGGCCCCAATCAGCCCCAGCATTTT.

This clonotype was seen more than once but under ten times. CDR3: CASSLAPGDSNQPQHF. CDR3 nucleotides: TGTGCCAGCAGCTTAGCGCCAGGGGATAGCAATCAGCCCCAGCATTTT. J is TRBJ1-5 and V is TRBV7-6, with D possibly matching TRBD1 (6 bases). V dropped 0 bases and J dropped 0 bases, with 9 bases sitting between them. The CDR3 has 16 amino acids. Germline V gene lookup returns CDR1 SGHVS and CDR2 FNYEAQ.

V is TRBV18 and J is TRBJ2-3; no reliable D call. The V end lost 5 bases, the J end lost 2 bases, and 11 bases lay between the germline ends. Germline V gene data show CDR1 as KGHSH and CDR2 as LQKENI. CDR3 size: 14 residues. DNA of the CDR3: TGTGCCAGCTCAAAGGGCTACTCCACAGATACGCAGTATTTT. This translates into CASSKGYSTDTQYF.

This clonotype has a handful of counts. This chain uses TRBV12-3 or TRBV12-4 with TRBJ2-3, with D uncertain. The CDR3 covers 15 residues. Trimming removed 8 bases from V and 3 bases from J, with 18 bases in between. The CDR3, as DNA: TGTGCCAGCGGTATCCGGAGAACGAGGACAGATACGCAGTATTTT. It translates to CASGIRRTRTDTQYF.

Notes on this clonotype: Mismatch with germline at one junction end may stem from a read error. The rearrangement joins TRBV7-2 to TRBJ2-7, with TRBD2 identical over 10 bases. The CDR3 loop spans 13 amino acids. The germline V gene has CDR1 SGHTA and CDR2 FQGNSA. The CDR3 bases are TGTGCCAGCAGCCAGGGTACTAGCGGGATTTGGCGCTTC. Protein product: CASSQGTSGIWRF.

V gene TRBV2 combines with J gene TRBJ2-5; D could derive from TRBD1 or TRBD2 (6 bases each). Germline values: CDR1 SNHLY, CDR2 FYNNEI. This CDR3 region has 13 residues. V shed 10 bases and J shed 5 bases, with 17 bases lying between them. The CDR3 DNA follows: TGTGCCACCACGGCCAGAGGGGGGGAGACCCAGTACTTC. Translation gives CATTARGGETQYF.

The V gene is TRBV20-1, the J gene TRBJ2-3; D call uncertain. V was clipped by 3 bases and J by 4 bases, with 11 bases between them. This CDR3 is built from 13 residues. CDR1 is DFQATT and CDR2 is SNEGSKA in the germline V gene (reference sequence). DNA for the CDR3: TGCAGTGCTAGCGCTAGTCCTCCAGATACGCAGTATTTT. It encodes CSASASPPDTQYF.

This clonotype was detected only a few times. The V gene is TRBV28, the J gene TRBJ2-5; D remains unclear. This CDR3 contains 16 residues. Trimming removed 8 bases at V and 2 bases at J, with 21 bases between. Germline V CDR1 and CDR2: MDHEN, SYDVKM. The CDR3 region is CASDQSHPGQQETQYF. CDR3 DNA: TGTGCCAGCGACCAATCCCACCCCGGGCAGCAAGAGACCCAGTACTTC.

This clonotype appeared a few times. CDR3 sequence reads: CASSQELAVGPIASTDTQYF. The DNA for the CDR3 is TGTGCCAGCAGCCAAGAACTAGCGGTTGGCCCAATAGCTAGCACAGATACGCAGTATTTT. This chain uses TRBV4-2 with TRBJ2-3; 8 bases are a match to TRBD2. The CDR3 has 20 amino acids. Germline trimming cut 0 bases from V and 0 bases from J; bases unmatched to any gene: 14. Germline V gene data show CDR1 as LGHNA and CDR2 as YNFKEQ.

This clonotype was counted a few times. The V gene is TRBV28, the J gene TRBJ1-2; 8 bases align to TRBD1. CDR3 length: 14 amino acids. The V segment lost 6 bases and the J segment 8 bases; nucleotides outside the gene matches: 11. The germline V gene has CDR1 MDHEN and CDR2 SYDVKM. CDR3 region: CASSHRDRSWGYTF. The CDR3 nucleotides are TGTGCCAGCAGCCACAGGGACAGGTCTTGGGGCTACACCTTC.

V usage is TRBV11-2 and J usage is TRBJ2-3, with 11 nucleotides matching TRBD2. V gave up 2 bases and J gave up 5 bases; unmatched junction bases: 12. Germline V gene lookup returns CDR1 SGHAT and CDR2 FQNNGV. CDR3 length: 18 residues. The CDR3 loop reads CASSLWYLTSGMVDTQYF. The DNA for the CDR3 is TGTGCCAGCAGCTTATGGTATTTGACTAGCGGGATGGTAGATACGCAGTATTTT.

The gene calls are TRBV5-6 and TRBJ1-2, with 7 bases lining up with TRBD1. The CDR3 extends over 12 amino acids. CDR1 SGHDT and CDR2 YYEEEE come from the germline V gene. The V and J ends lost 3 bases and 13 bases, in that order; junction bases with no gene match: 9. This chain's CDR3 is CASSSYTGVSTF. The CDR3 DNA is TGTGCCAGCAGCTCGTACACAGGGGTCTCCACCTTC.

This clonotype came up a few times. This chain joins TRBV6-5 and TRBJ2-6; possibly TRBD2 for D (5 bases). CDR1 is MNHEY, CDR2 SVGAGI, per germline. With 0 bases removed from V and 0 bases from J, the gap between germline ends came to 15 bases. The CDR3 is made up of 19 amino acids. The DNA for the CDR3 is TGTGCCAGCAGTTACTCGACAAAGCGGCGGTACTCTGGGGCCAACGTCCTGACTTTC. Translating gives CASSYSTKRRYSGANVLTF.

The chain joins TRBV27 to TRBJ2-4; D might be TRBD2 (6 bases). The CDR3 consists of 16 residues. The germline V gene encodes CDR1 MNHEY and CDR2 SMNVEV (reference sequence). V was cut by 5 bases and J by 0 bases, with 14 bases left in between. CDR3 sequence: CASSRSGGLAKNIQYF. Written as DNA, the CDR3 is TGTGCCAGCAGTCGGTCCGGGGGTTTAGCCAAAAACATTCAGTACTTC.

This clonotype was counted between two and nine times. The CDR3 region is CASSLEREGGTGELFF. CDR3 in DNA: TGTGCCAGCAGCCTCGAGCGGGAGGGCGGCACCGGGGAGCTGTTTTTT. The chain is built from TRBV7-8 and TRBJ2-2, with TRBD2 identical over 10 bases. With V trimmed by 5 bases and J by 4 bases, 7 bases remained unmatched. Germline values: CDR1 SGHVS, CDR2 FQNEAQ. This CDR3 has 16 amino acids. The full variable domain, in which reference TRBV7-8 and TRBJ2-2 provide the parts outside the CDR3, is GAGVSQSPRYKVAKRGQDVALRCDPISGHVSLFWYQQALGQGPEFLTYFQNEAQLDKSGLPSDRFFAERPEGSVSTLKIQRTQQEDSAVYLCASSLEREGGTGELFFGEGSRLTVL.

J is TRBJ2-6 and V is TRBV5-5; D is unclear. Looked up from germline, CDR1 is SGHKS and CDR2 is YYEKEE (reference sequence). V lost 0 bases, J lost 2 bases, and 6 bases lay in between. The CDR3 is made up of 15 amino acids. The CDR3 here is CASSLDLAGANVLTF. The CDR3 nucleotides are TGTGCCAGCAGCTTGGATCTGGCTGGGGCCAACGTCCTGACTTTC.

The J gene is TRBJ2-1, the V gene TRBV24-1, with 11 bases identical to TRBD2. The CDR3 is 15 residues long. Losses at the gene ends were 9 bases for V and 7 bases for J; bases not matched to a gene: 10. The germline V gene encodes CDR1 KGHDR and CDR2 SFDVKD. In DNA, the CDR3 is TGTGCCACCGGACAGACTAGCGGGAAAGGGAATGAGCAGTTCTTC. It codes for CATGQTSGKGNEQFF.